This passage covers 31 T cell receptor beta chains from one sample sequenced in a study of post-analysis software for immune sequencing data. Study-level findings and limits: Five or six TRBV segments were more frequent in patients than controls; TRBV5-6, TRBV5-1 and TRBV20-1 belonged to this group.

Incorporated into the TCR beta cDNA libraries were unique molecular identifiers, which served to reduce PCR and sequencing biases. TCRdb re-called the PCR reads with MiXCR, one entry per CDR3 protein. The table shows roughly 600,000 distinct CDR3 sequences, with roughly 47% occurring only once. The antigens of these receptors remain unknown. Sequencing was carried out using blood. All receptors come from a girl between 10 and 17 years old with multiple sclerosis.

V and J are TRBV12-3 or TRBV12-4 and TRBJ1-4, with D possibly being TRBD1 (6 bases). V was clipped by 6 bases and J by 6 bases, with 14 bases between them. The CDR3 is 14 amino acids. As DNA, the CDR3 is TGTGCCAGCAGCCAAGGACAGCCTTATGAAAAACTGTTTTTT. Its protein product is CASSQGQPYEKLFF.

This sequence joins TRBV4-1 and TRBJ1-2; D may be TRBD1 (6 bases). V shed 0 bases and J shed 3 bases, with 11 bases lying between them. This CDR3 has 15 residues. Germline V lookup: CDR1 MGHRA, CDR2 YSYEKL. CDR3 in DNA: TGCGCCAGCAGCCAAGAAGGGGGGCGCGACTATGGCTACACCTTC. It is translated as CASSQEGGRDYGYTF.

This chain connects TRBV12-3 or TRBV12-4 to TRBJ2-1, with TRBD2 matching 8 bases. The J segment lost 8 bases and the V segment lost 4 bases, leaving 4 bases of the junction unmatched. This CDR3 spans 13 amino acids. CDR3 sequence reads: CASSWSGSHEQFF. The CDR3 region has the DNA TGTGCCAGCAGTTGGAGCGGGAGTCATGAGCAGTTCTTC.

V and J are TRBV7-2 and TRBJ2-5; D may be TRBD1 (6 bases). The germline V gene has CDR1 SGHTA and CDR2 FQGNSA. The CDR3 consists of 17 residues. The V gene lost 1 base and the J gene lost 2 bases, with 17 bases spanning the gap. The CDR3 loop is CASSLVSPGAFQETQYF. The CDR3 DNA is TGTGCCAGCAGCTTAGTAAGCCCAGGGGCCTTTCAAGAGACCCAGTACTTC.

This clonotype showed up just a few times. This chain connects TRBV3-1 to TRBJ2-1, with D uncertain. There are 17 residues in the CDR3. Germline V lookup: CDR1 LGHDT, CDR2 YNNKEL (reference sequence). V was clipped by 0 bases and J by 6 bases, with 18 bases between them. CDR3 residues: CASSQEGSSAWGNEQFF. The CDR3 region has the DNA TGTGCCAGCAGCCAAGAGGGCAGCTCTGCCTGGGGCAATGAGCAGTTCTTC.

This rearrangement joins TRBV3-1 to TRBJ1-2; D is uncertain. V shed 0 bases and J shed 8 bases, with 13 bases lying between them. The CDR3 runs 14 residues. Germline V gene lookup returns CDR1 LGHDT and CDR2 YNNKEL (reference sequence). This CDR3 reads CASSQDSGIQGYTF. The CDR3 nucleotides are TGTGCCAGCAGCCAAGATAGCGGGATTCAAGGCTACACCTTC.

A few counts support this clonotype. The V call is TRBV11-2, the J call TRBJ1-5; weak D call: TRBD1 (5 bases). The CDR3 loop spans 15 amino acids. Germline CDR1 is SGHAT and CDR2 is FQNNGV. Trimming shortened V by 0 bases and J by 6 bases, and 12 bases separated the two germline ends. The CDR3 loop reads CASSLDATEGQPQHF. In DNA form, the CDR3 reads TGTGCCAGCAGCTTAGACGCGACAGAGGGTCAGCCCCAGCATTTT.

This clonotype has only a few counts. The chain recombines TRBV12-3 or TRBV12-4 with TRBJ2-1, with D perhaps TRBD2 (5 bases). CDR3 size: 13 residues. The V end lost 6 bases, the J end lost 8 bases, and 14 bases lay between the germline ends. This CDR3 is CASSLWERYEQFF. DNA of the CDR3: TGTGCCAGCAGCCTCTGGGAGAGGTATGAGCAGTTCTTC.

This clonotype occurred a few times. The V and J genes are TRBV6-1 and TRBJ2-3; 8 bases line up with TRBD1. This CDR3 spans 15 amino acids. Trimming cost V 4 bases and J 3 bases; bases outside gene matches: 6. Per germline, CDR1 MNHNS and CDR2 SASEGT. The CDR3, as DNA: TGTGCCAGCAGTGGTCAGGGGGCGAGGACAGATACGCAGTATTTT. Its translation is CASSGQGARTDTQYF.

Concerning this clonotype: The junction and the germline gene differ at one end; a read error may be behind it. The chain combines TRBV5-1 with TRBJ2-3; 7 bases agree with TRBD1. CDR3 size: 16 residues. Germline lookup yields CDR1 SGHRS and CDR2 YFSETQ. The CDR3 DNA sequence: TGCGCCAGCAGCTTGGGGGCAGGGGGTTCCACAGATACGCGGTATTTT. Translating it yields CASSLGAGGSTDTRYF. The full variable domain, with the rest looked up from reference TRBV5-1 and TRBJ2-3, is KAGVTQTPRYLIKTRGQQVTLSCSPISGHRSVSWYQQTPGQGLQFLFEYFSETQRNKGNFPGRFSGRQFSNSRSEMNVSTLELGDSALYLCASSLGAGGSTDTRYFGPGTRLTVL.

The chain combines TRBV10-3 with TRBJ2-1; 7 nucleotides match TRBD1. The CDR3 contains 15 residues. J lost 4 bases, V lost 2 bases, and 5 bases had no gene match. CDR1 and CDR2 from the germline V gene are ENHRY and SYGVKD. The CDR3: CAISERKQGYNEQFF. The CDR3, as DNA: TGTGCCATCAGTGAGCGGAAACAGGGGTACAATGAGCAGTTCTTC.

V gene TRBV12-3 or TRBV12-4 combines with J gene TRBJ1-2, with TRBD1 as a possible D gene (5 bases). CDR3 size: 14 residues. V was clipped by 2 bases and J by 4 bases, with 11 bases between them. DNA for the CDR3: TGTGCCAGCAGTTTAAACCAGGGATGCTATGGCTACACCTTC. Translated: CASSLNQGCYGYTF.

This clonotype was detected once. The rearrangement links TRBV5-1 to TRBJ1-5, with D perhaps matching TRBD1 (5 bases). The CDR3 totals 15 residues. Per the germline V gene, CDR1 is SGHRS and CDR2 is YFSETQ. The V end was cut by 0 bases, the J end by 6 bases, with 13 bases between. CDR3 sequence: CASSLVGGTSQPQHF. The CDR3, as DNA: TGCGCCAGCAGCTTGGTTGGGGGTACGAGTCAGCCCCAGCATTTT. The complete variable domain, with remaining parts taken from reference TRBV5-1 and TRBJ1-5, reads KAGVTQTPRYLIKTRGQQVTLSCSPISGHRSVSWYQQTPGQGLQFLFEYFSETQRNKGNFPGRFSGRQFSNSRSEMNVSTLELGDSALYLCASSLVGGTSQPQHFGDGTRLSIL.

A few counts support this clonotype. V gene TRBV12-3 or TRBV12-4 combines with J gene TRBJ2-1, with 11 bases aligning to TRBD2. The length of the CDR3 is 16 residues. V shed 3 bases, J shed 3 bases, and the junction held 4 bases outside the gene matches. Here the CDR3 DNA reads TGTGCCAGCAGTTTGCGCCTAGCGGGAGGCTACAATGAGCAGTTCTTC. This encodes CASSLRLAGGYNEQFF.

CDR3 coding DNA: TGCAGCGTTGGGGACCCAAAGCTCACTGAAGCTTTCTTT. Translated: CSVGDPKLTEAFF. The chain employs TRBV29-1 and TRBJ1-1; TRBD1 is a possible D gene (5 bases). The V and J ends lost 4 bases and 4 bases respectively, with 13 bases between them. Germline loops: CDR1 SQVTM, CDR2 ANQGSEA. The CDR3 has 13 residues. The full variable domain, with the rest looked up from reference TRBV29-1 and TRBJ1-1, is SAVISQKPSRDICQRGTSLTIQCQVDSQVTMMFWYRQQPGQSLTLIATANQGSEATYESGFVIDKFPISRPNLTFSTLTVSNMSPEDSSIYLCSVGDPKLTEAFFGQGTRLTVV.

This clonotype was seen more than once but under ten times. The V call is TRBV27, the J call TRBJ2-7; 9 bases map to TRBD1. The germline V gene encodes CDR1 MNHEY and CDR2 SMNVEV (reference sequence). The CDR3 runs to 15 residues. J was trimmed by 3 bases and V by 6 bases; bases with no gene match: 9. The CDR3 loop is CASSRRPGQGYEQYF. CDR3 DNA: TGTGCCAGCAGCCGACGTCCGGGACAGGGCTACGAGCAGTACTTC.

The chain links TRBV7-9 to TRBJ1-1; 8 bases line up with TRBD1. The CDR3 is made up of 17 amino acids. CDR1 SEHNR and CDR2 FQNEAQ come from the germline V gene (reference sequence). Germline trimming cut 5 bases from V and 7 bases from J; bases unmatched to any gene: 18. The CDR3 nucleotides read TGTGCCAGCAGCCCAGGACAGGGTGGCTGGGCGAAGAGTGAAGCTTTCTTT. Amino acids: CASSPGQGGWAKSEAFF.

The chain employs TRBV5-5 and TRBJ2-4; 8 bases fit TRBD1. The DNA end lines up better with TRBJ2-7; the J call may be wrong. The CDR3 has 13 residues. The V gene's germline CDR1 is SGHKS and CDR2 YYEKEE (reference sequence). The CDR3 region is CASTGGRTYEQYF. DNA for the CDR3: TGTGCCAGTACAGGGGGTCGGACCTACGAGCAGTACTTC.

This clonotype came up many times. The genes are TRBV12-3 or TRBV12-4 and TRBJ2-7; the match to TRBD1 covers 11 bases. J lost 6 bases, V lost 6 bases, and 7 bases had no gene match. CDR3 length: 14 amino acids. The CDR3 is CASSPGTGGGEQYF. CDR3 nucleotides: TGTGCCAGCAGCCCCGGGACAGGGGGAGGCGAGCAGTACTTC.

This clonotype was observed a few times. The V and J genes are TRBV12-3 or TRBV12-4 and TRBJ2-5, with D perhaps matching TRBD1 (6 bases). Trimming removed 6 bases from V and 5 bases from J, with 10 bases in between. CDR3 length: 12 amino acids. CDR3 sequence: CASRQGRETQYF. The CDR3 coding sequence is TGTGCCAGCAGGCAGGGGCGGGAGACCCAGTACTTC.

This clonotype was detected only a few times. The genes are TRBV7-2 and TRBJ1-2; TRBD1 matches at 8 bases. V dropped 5 bases and J dropped 6; count of bases not matched to a gene: 8. Germline V gives CDR1 SGHTA, CDR2 FQGNSA. The CDR3 covers 14 residues. The CDR3 loop is CASSTRTGKDGYTF. For the CDR3, the DNA is TGTGCCAGCAGCACGAGGACAGGGAAGGATGGCTACACCTTC.

The V gene is TRBV27, the J gene TRBJ2-1; D perhaps matches TRBD2 (6 bases). The germline gives CDR1 MNHEY, CDR2 SMNVEV (reference sequence). CDR3 size: 15 residues. V was clipped by 3 bases and J by 3 bases, with 12 bases between them. This chain's CDR3 is CASSLTLARYNEQFF. For the CDR3, the DNA is TGTGCCAGCAGTTTGACACTAGCACGCTACAATGAGCAGTTCTTC.

J is TRBJ1-2 and V is TRBV7-8; D possibly corresponds to TRBD1 (5 bases). Germline lookup yields CDR1 SGHVS and CDR2 FQNEAQ. V lost 5 bases and J 8 bases, leaving 15 bases between the germline ends. The CDR3 runs 13 residues. CDR3 in amino acids: CASSIGERDGYTF. As DNA, the CDR3 is TGTGCCAGCAGCATAGGAGAAAGGGACGGCTACACCTTC.

This clonotype showed up just a few times. This chain links TRBV12-3 or TRBV12-4 with TRBJ2-1; 9 nucleotides match TRBD2. The CDR3 covers 15 residues. Unmatched junction bases numbered 7, after V lost 1 base and J lost 9 bases. CDR3 sequence (DNA): TGTGCCAGCAGTTTAGGGGGACTAGCCACAAGTGAGCAGTTCTTC. The encoded protein is CASSLGGLATSEQFF.

This clonotype was recorded a few times. The V and J genes are TRBV6-6 and TRBJ2-7; TRBD1 or TRBD2 may be the D gene (5 bases each). Trimming shortened V by 8 bases and J by 3 bases, and 14 bases separated the two germline ends. The germline gives CDR1 MNHNY, CDR2 SVGAGI (reference sequence). CDR3 length equals 13 residues. The CDR3: CASFGADSYEQYF. The CDR3, as DNA: TGTGCCAGCTTCGGGGCTGACAGCTACGAGCAGTACTTC.

This chain uses TRBV5-5 with TRBJ2-5, with 7 bases fitting TRBD1. The CDR3 runs to 13 residues. V was clipped by 0 bases and J by 6 bases; unmatched bases: 2. CDR1 SGHKS and CDR2 YYEKEE come from the germline V gene (reference sequence). This chain's CDR3 is CASSLGDRKTQYF. The CDR3 region has the DNA TGTGCCAGCAGCTTGGGGGACAGAAAGACCCAGTACTTC.

There are a few counts of this clonotype. One end of the junction varies from germline; a read error may be responsible. The rearrangement joins TRBV5-5 to TRBJ1-1; perhaps TRBD1 as D (5 bases). The CDR3 is 15 residues long. CDR1 and CDR2 (germline): SGHKS, YYEKEE (reference sequence). This chain's CDR3 is CASSHTGTMNPEAFF. The CDR3 nucleotides read TGTGCCAGCAGCCATACCGGGACGATGAACCCTGAAGCTTTCTTT.

The V call is TRBV9, the J call TRBJ2-5; 12 bases are a match to TRBD2. Germline trimming cut 2 bases from V and 5 bases from J; bases unmatched to any gene: 7. The length of the CDR3 is 16 residues. Germline CDR1 is SGDLS and CDR2 is YYNGEE. The CDR3 nucleotides are TGTGCCAGCAGCGTGACTAGCGGGGGTTCTGAGGAGACCCAGTACTTC. It codes for CASSVTSGGSEETQYF.

This clonotype was recorded many times. The J gene is TRBJ1-6, the V gene TRBV15; 9 bases are a match to TRBD1. After removal of 5 bases from V and 9 bases from J, the junction contained 5 bases not matched to a gene. The CDR3 length is 14 residues. Germline V gene data show CDR1 as LNHNV and CDR2 as YYDKDF (reference sequence). CDR3 nucleotides: TGTGCCACCAGCGGAACAGGGGGCATTTCACCCCTCCACTTT. This gives the protein CATSGTGGISPLHF.

The chain links TRBV7-9 to TRBJ2-1; 10 bases are shared with TRBD2. J gave up 9 bases and V 4 bases, and 9 bases lay outside the gene matches. From germline, CDR1 is SEHNR and CDR2 FQNEAQ (reference sequence). This CDR3 is 15 amino acids long. The CDR3 region is CASSYSGTSAGEQFF. The DNA for the CDR3 is TGTGCCAGCAGCTATTCAGGGACTAGCGCGGGTGAGCAGTTCTTC. Drawing the rest from reference TRBV7-9 and TRBJ2-1, the complete variable domain is DTGVSQNPRHKITKRGQNVTFRCDPISEHNRLYWYRQTLGQGPEFLTYFQNEAQLEKSRLLSDRFSAERPKGSFSTLEIQRTEQGDSAMYLCASSYSGTSAGEQFFGPGTRLTVL.

As regards this clonotype: A read error may produce the germline difference seen at one junction end. As DNA, the CDR3 is TGTGTCAGCAGTTGGCGGGGATCCTACGAGCAGTACTTC. It encodes CVSSWRGSYEQYF. The rearrangement links TRBV27 to TRBJ2-7, with D possibly matching TRBD2 (6 bases). The CDR3 has 13 amino acids. Germline assignment: CDR1 MNHEY and CDR2 SMNVEV (reference sequence).